The sequence of this T cell receptor (beta chain) was determined in a study of identical twins. MiXCR was run by TCRdb on the 5' RACE reads, yielding one entry per CDR3 protein. The sample comprises roughly 750,000 distinct CDR3 sequences, around 20% of which are singletons, and over 4% rests with the top ten. The CDR3 consists of 16 residues. Trimming removed 5 bases at V and 1 base at J, with 17 bases between. Looked up from germline, CDR1 is MNHEY and CDR2 is SMNVEV (reference sequence). This clonotype turned up a few times. The antigen is not known. Regarding the study as a whole: For monozygotic twins, models underestimated out-of-frame TCR alpha sharing.

Another study also made use of these data, one on T cells expressing NK-cell markers. This second study notes: In several experiments, sorting was confined to alpha-beta TCR T cells through use of an anti-gamma-delta TCR antibody.

Input material: PBMCs. This TCR came from a woman aged 18-29 years in good health. V is TRBV27 and J is TRBJ1-1; D unresolved. The CDR3 loop is CASSRSPGGGNTEAFF. The DNA of the CDR3 is TGTGCCAGCAGTCGCAGCCCCGGAGGTGGGAACACTGAAGCTTTCTTT.